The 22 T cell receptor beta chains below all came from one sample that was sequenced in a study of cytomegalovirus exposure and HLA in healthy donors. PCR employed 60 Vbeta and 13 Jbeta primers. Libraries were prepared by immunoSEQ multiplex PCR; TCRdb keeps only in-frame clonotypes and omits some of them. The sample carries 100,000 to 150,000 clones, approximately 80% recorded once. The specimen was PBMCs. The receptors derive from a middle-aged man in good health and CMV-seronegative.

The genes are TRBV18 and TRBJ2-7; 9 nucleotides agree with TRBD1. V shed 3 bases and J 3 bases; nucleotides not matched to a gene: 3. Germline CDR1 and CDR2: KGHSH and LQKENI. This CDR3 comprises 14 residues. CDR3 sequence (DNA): TGTGCCAGCTCACCCGCGACAGGGGGCTACGAGCAGTACTTC. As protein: CASSPATGGYEQYF.

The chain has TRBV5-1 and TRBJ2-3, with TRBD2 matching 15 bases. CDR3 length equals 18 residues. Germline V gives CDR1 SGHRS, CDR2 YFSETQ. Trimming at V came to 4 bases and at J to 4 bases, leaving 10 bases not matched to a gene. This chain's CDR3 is CASSRGLAGGIMADTQYF. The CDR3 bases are TGCGCCAGCAGCCGGGGACTAGCGGGAGGTATTATGGCAGATACGCAGTATTTT.

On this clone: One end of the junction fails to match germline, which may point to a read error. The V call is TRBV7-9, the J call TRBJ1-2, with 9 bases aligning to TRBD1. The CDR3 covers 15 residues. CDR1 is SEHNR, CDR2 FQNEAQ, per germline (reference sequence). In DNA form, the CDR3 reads TGTGCCAGCAGCCTAGCCGGGGGACAGGGCTATGGCTACACCTTC. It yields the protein CASSLAGGQGYGYTF.

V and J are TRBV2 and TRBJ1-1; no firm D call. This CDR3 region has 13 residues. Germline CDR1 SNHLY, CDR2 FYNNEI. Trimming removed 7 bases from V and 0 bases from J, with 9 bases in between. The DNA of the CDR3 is TGTGCCAGCACGGAGGATGTGAACACTGAAGCTTTCTTT. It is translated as CASTEDVNTEAFF.

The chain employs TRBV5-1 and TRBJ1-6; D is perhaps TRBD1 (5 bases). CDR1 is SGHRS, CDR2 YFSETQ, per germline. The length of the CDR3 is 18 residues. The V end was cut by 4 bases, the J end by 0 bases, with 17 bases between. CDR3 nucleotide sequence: TGCGCCAGCAGCAGAGGGGACTTCCCGAGCTCCTATAATTCACCCCTCCACTTT. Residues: CASSRGDFPSSYNSPLHF.

CDR3 DNA sequence: TGTGCCAGCAGTTACCTCGGGCTAGCGGGGACCGGGGAGCTGTTTTTT. Its protein product is CASSYLGLAGTGELFF. The chain employs TRBV6-5 and TRBJ2-2; 9 bases are a match to TRBD2. V was pared by 2 bases and J by 5 bases, with 6 bases of the junction left unmatched. The CDR3 has 16 amino acids. Germline V gene sequence: CDR1 MNHEY, CDR2 SVGAGI.

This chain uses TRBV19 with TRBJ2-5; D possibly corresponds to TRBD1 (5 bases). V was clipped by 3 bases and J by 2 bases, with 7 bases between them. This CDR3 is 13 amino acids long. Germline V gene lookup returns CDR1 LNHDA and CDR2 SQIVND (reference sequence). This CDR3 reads CASSMGPQETQYF. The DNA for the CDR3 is TGTGCCAGTAGTATGGGGCCTCAAGAGACCCAGTACTTC.

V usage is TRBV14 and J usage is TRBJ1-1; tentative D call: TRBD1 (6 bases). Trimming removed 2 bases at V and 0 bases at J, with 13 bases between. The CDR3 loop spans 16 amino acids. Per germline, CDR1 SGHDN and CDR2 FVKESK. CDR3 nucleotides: TGTGCCAGCAGCCAAATAGACGGACAGATGAACACTGAAGCTTTCTTT. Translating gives CASSQIDGQMNTEAFF.

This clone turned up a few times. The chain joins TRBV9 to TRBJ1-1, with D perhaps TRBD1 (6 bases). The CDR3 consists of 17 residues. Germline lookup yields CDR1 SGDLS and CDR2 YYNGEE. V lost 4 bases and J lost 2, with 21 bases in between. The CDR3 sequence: CASSQEGGGTTNTEAFF. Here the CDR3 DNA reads TGTGCCAGCAGCCAAGAAGGGGGGGGGACTACTAACACTGAAGCTTTCTTT.

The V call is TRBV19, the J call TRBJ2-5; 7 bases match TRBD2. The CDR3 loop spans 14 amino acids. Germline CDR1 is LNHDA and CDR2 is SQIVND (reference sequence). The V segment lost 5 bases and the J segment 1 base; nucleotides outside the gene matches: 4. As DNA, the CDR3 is TGTGCCAGTAGTTTGGGAGGGGTCCAAGAGACCCAGTACTTC. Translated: CASSLGGVQETQYF.

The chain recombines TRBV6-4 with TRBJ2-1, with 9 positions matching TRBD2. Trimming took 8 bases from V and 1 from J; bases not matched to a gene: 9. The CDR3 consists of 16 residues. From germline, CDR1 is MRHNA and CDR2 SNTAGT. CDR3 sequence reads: CASATASGVSYNEQFF. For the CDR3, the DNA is TGTGCCAGCGCTACGGCTAGCGGGGTTTCCTACAATGAGCAGTTCTTC.

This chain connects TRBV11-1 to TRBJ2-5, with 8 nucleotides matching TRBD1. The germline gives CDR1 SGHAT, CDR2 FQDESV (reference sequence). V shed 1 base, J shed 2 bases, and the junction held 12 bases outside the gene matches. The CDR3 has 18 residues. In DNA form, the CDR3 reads TGTGCCAGCAGCTTAGAGCCCCCCAGGGGGCGTCGTCAAGAGACCCAGTACTTC. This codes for CASSLEPPRGRRQETQYF.

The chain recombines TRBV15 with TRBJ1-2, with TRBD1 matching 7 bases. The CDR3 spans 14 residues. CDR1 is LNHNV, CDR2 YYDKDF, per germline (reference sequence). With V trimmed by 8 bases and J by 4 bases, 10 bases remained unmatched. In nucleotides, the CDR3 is TGTGCCACCTCCCCGAGGGGGCGAGGCTATGGCTACACCTTC. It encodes CATSPRGRGYGYTF.

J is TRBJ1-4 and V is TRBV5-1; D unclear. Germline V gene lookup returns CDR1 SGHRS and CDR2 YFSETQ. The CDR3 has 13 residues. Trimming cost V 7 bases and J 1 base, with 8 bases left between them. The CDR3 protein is CASDRGTNEKLFF. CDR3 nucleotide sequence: TGCGCCAGCGACCGGGGAACTAATGAAAAACTGTTTTTT. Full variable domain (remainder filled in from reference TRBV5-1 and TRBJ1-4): KAGVTQTPRYLIKTRGQQVTLSCSPISGHRSVSWYQQTPGQGLQFLFEYFSETQRNKGNFPGRFSGRQFSNSRSEMNVSTLELGDSALYLCASDRGTNEKLFFGSGTQLSVL.

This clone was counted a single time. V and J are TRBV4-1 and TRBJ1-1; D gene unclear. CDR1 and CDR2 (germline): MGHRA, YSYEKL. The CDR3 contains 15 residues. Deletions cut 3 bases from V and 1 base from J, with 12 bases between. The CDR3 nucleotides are TGCGCCAGCAGCCAGGAGGACTTCCCGAACACTGAAGCTTTCTTT. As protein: CASSQEDFPNTEAFF.

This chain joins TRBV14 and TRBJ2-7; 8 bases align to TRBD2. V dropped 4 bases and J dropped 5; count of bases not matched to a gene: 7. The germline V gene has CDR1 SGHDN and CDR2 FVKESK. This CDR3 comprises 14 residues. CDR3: CASSPRLAYHEQYF. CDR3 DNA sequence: TGTGCCAGCAGCCCCCGACTAGCGTACCACGAGCAGTACTTC.

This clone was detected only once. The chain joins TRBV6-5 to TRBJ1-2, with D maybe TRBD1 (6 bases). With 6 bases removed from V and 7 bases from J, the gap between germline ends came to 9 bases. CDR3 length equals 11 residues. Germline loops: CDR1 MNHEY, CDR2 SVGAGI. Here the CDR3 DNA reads TGTGCCAGCAGCCGAGGGGGTGGCTACACCTTC. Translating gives CASSRGGGYTF.

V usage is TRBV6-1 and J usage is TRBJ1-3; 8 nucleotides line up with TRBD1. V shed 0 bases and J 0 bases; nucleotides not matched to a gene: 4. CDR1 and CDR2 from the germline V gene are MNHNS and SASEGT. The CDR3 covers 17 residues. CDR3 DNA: TGTGCCAGCAGTGAAGCGGGACAGGCGGACTCTGGAAACACCATATATTTT. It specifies CASSEAGQADSGNTIYF.

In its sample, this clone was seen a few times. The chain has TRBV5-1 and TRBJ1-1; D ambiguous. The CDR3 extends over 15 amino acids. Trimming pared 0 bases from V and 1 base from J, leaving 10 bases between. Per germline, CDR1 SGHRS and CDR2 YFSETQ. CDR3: CASSLAVGGNTEAFF. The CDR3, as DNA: TGCGCCAGCAGCTTGGCCGTGGGAGGGAACACTGAAGCTTTCTTT.

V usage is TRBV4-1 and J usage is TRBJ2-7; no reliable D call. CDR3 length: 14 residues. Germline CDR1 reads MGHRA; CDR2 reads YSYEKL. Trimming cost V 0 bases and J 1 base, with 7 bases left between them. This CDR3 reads CASSQEQESYEQYF. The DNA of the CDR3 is TGCGCCAGCAGCCAAGAGCAGGAATCCTACGAGCAGTACTTC.

CDR3 loop: CASSQDEALSTDTQYF. In DNA, the CDR3 is TGCGCCAGCAGCCAAGATGAGGCCCTAAGCACAGATACGCAGTATTTT. The V and J genes are TRBV4-1 and TRBJ2-3; D not certain. The germline V gene has CDR1 MGHRA and CDR2 YSYEKL. The V and J ends lost 0 bases and 0 bases respectively, with 10 bases between them. The CDR3 is 16 amino acids.

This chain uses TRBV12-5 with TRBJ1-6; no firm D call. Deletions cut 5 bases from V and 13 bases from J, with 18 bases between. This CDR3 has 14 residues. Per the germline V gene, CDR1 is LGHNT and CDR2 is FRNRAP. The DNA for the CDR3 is TGTGCTAGTGGTCCCGACACCCTGGTTTCGCCCCTCCACTTT. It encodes CASGPDTLVSPLHF.